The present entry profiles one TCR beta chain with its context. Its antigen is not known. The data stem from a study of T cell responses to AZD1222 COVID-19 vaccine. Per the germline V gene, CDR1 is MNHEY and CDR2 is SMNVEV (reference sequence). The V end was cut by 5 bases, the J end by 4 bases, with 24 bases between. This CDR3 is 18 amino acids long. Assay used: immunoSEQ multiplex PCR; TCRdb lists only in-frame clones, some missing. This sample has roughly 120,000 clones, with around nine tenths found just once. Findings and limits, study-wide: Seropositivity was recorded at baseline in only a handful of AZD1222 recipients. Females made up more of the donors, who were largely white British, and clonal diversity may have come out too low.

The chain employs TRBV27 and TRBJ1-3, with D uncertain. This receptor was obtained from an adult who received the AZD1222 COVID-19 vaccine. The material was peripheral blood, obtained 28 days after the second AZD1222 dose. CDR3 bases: TGTGCCAGCAGTAAAGCGCCCCCATACCGGGCCGGGGGAAACACCATATATTTT. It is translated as CASSKAPPYRAGGNTIYF.